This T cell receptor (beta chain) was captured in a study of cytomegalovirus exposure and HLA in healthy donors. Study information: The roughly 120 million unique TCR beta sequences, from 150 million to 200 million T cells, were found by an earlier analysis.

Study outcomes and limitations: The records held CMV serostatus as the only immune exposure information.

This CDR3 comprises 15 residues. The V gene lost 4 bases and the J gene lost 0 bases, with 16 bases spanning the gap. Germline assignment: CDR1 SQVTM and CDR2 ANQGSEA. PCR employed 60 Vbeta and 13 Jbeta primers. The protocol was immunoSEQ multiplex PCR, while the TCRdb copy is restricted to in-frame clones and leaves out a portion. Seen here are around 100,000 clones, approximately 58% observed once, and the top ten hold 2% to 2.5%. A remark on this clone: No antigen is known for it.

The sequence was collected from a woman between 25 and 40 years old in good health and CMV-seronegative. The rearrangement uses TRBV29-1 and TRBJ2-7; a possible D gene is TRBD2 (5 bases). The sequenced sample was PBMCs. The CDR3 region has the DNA TGCAGCGTTGTAGATAGCCTAGCCAACTCCTACGAGCAGTACTTC. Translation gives CSVVDSLANSYEQYF.